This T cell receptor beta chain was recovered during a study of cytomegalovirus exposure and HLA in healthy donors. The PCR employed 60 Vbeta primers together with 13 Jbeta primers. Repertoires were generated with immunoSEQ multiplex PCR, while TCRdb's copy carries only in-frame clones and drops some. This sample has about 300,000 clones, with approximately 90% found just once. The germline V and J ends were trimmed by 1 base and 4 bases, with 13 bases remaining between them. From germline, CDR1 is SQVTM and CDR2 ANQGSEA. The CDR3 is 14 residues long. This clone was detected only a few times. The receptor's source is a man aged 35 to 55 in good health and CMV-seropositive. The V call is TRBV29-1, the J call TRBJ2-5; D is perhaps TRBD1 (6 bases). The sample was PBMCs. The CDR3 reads CSVEGDRSLETQYF. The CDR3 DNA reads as TGCAGCGTTGAAGGAGACAGGTCGTTAGAGACCCAGTACTTC. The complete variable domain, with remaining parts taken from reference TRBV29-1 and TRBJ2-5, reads SAVISQKPSRDICQRGTSLTIQCQVDSQVTMMFWYRQQPGQSLTLIATANQGSEATYESGFVIDKFPISRPNLTFSTLTVSNMSPEDSSIYLCSVEGDRSLETQYFGPGTRLLVL.